Listed below are T cell receptor beta chains from one sample, sequenced in a study of control samples from healthy donors and cancer patients. Using immunoSEQ multiplex PCR, the repertoire was profiled, and TCRdb retains in-frame clones only, with some absent. This sample has roughly 130,000 clones, with roughly 89% found just once. Sample: blood. The receptor source for this set is a man younger than 45 in good health. The CDR3 runs from the conserved cysteine through the conserved F or W.

V gene	J gene	CDR3 protein
TRBV11-3	TRBJ2-2	CASSLLGSTGELFF
TRBV29-1	TRBJ2-5	CSVGFGAGQETQYF
TRBV5-1	TRBJ1-1	CASSLVSGNTEAFF
TRBV2	TRBJ2-2	CASSETTLGGELFF
TRBV30	TRBJ2-1	CAWIRSSAYNEQFF
TRBV11-2	TRBJ1-1	CASTPSFRGNTEAFF
TRBV3-1/TRBV3-2	TRBJ1-2	CASSRGQGVNGYTF
TRBV5-6	TRBJ1-2	CASSSDRGGYTF
TRBV14	TRBJ2-2	CASSQADGGELFF
TRBV7-9	TRBJ1-1	CASSGEINTEAFF
TRBV4-3	TRBJ1-3	CASSQTPRGASGNTIYF
TRBV6-5	TRBJ2-1	CASTRGSSSYNEQFF
TRBV28	TRBJ2-2	CASSLGGTGELFF